This T cell receptor beta chain was identified in a study of blood T cells in healthy people across ages (dated by TCRdb to between 2014 and 2017). In the study overall: Template switching captured roughly one uniquely barcoded TCR beta cDNA molecule per two T cells in model experiments. Four age groups were formed from the donors: young (average 16 years), middle-aged (around 41), aged (about 62) and long-lived (82). Using deep sequencing normalized with unique cDNA molecular identifiers, the study measured how TCR beta repertoire diversity changes with age. The study analyzed two additional independent replicas of 1 million unique cDNA reads from the same blood draw for two donors, one aged 18 to 30 and one aged 80 or older. To avoid experimental bias, donors of different ages were randomly spread across the sequencing lanes.

About this clonotype itself: Its antigen has not been determined. Base qualities are not provided; no much larger clone lies one nucleotide away.

Library creation used 5' RACE. Sequencing used an Illumina HiSeq 2500. A second PCR of roughly 7 to 11 cycles was performed with a sample-barcoded 5' primer and a J-beta primer mix. A template-switch 5' adaptor carrying 12 random nucleotides introduced a unique molecular identifier onto each TCR beta cDNA molecule. Each sample yielded at least 2.5 million CDR3-containing paired-end reads. The Mint cDNA synthesis kit, primed by a TRBC-specific oligonucleotide, was used to synthesize first-strand cDNA from all RNA. Following uracil-DNA glycosylase treatment, all cDNA underwent a first 18-cycle PCR with the universal primers M1SS and BC2_uni_R. In the original analysis: For normalization, 1 million high-quality reads, each with a distinct molecular identifier, were randomly selected from each sample. Reads sharing molecular identifiers were discarded rather than binned into consensus sequences. MiTCR, run with a Q25 quality threshold and the strictest error-elimination algorithm, handled CDR3 identification, clonotype clustering and error correction. A nonparametric unseen species model with Euler transformation was used to estimate a lower bound on total TCR beta diversity. The public reads were run again by TCRdb, first through fastp at Q25 and then through MiXCR, and only productive beta chains were kept. CDR3 protein sequences are deduplicated, and each keeps its most common genes and DNA. What appears here as the V and J calls and clone size reflects TCRdb's work, not the paper's. The sample contains about 680,000 distinct CDR3 sequences, around 45% of them found a single time. The top ten hold roughly 34% of the sample.

General conclusions and limits of the study: A strong correlation was found between observed TCR beta diversity and the percentage of naive T cells measured by flow cytometry. The CMV infection status of donors was not known, potentially confounding age-related changes in expanded clonotypes. Total diversity estimates from one million sequenced T cells were considered lower bounds and underestimates. Bulk unsorted PBMC profiling prevented conclusive comparison of naive and antigen-experienced compartments. Observed TCR beta diversity per million T cells fell roughly linearly with age, and a significant reduction was already apparent by age around 39. Compared with the aged group, the long-lived group had more naive CD4+ T cells, fewer expanded clones and increased TCR diversity, suggesting age selection.

Donors were 35 to 40 systemically healthy Caucasian individuals from Russia aged roughly 6 to 90 years. Roughly 9.5 milliliters of peripheral blood were drawn from each donor into EDTA-treated Vacutainer tubes. Ficoll-Paque density-gradient centrifugation was used to isolate PBMCs, with at least 6 million obtained per sample. Total RNA, at least 6 micrograms per sample, was extracted from PBMCs with Trizol reagent. For every donor, an aliquot of PBMCs went through flow cytometry to measure the percentages of naive CD45RAhigh/CD27high T cells. CDR1 and CDR2, per the germline V gene, are KGHSH and LQKENI. V drops 4 bases and J drops 2 bases, leaving 22 bases in between. The CDR3 has 18 amino acids, counting the end cysteine and phenylalanine. Of the read, only the CDR3 DNA is kept; its 54 bases are in frame from base 1.

The sample consisted of blood. The chain joins TRBV18 to TRBJ2-3; the D gene is perhaps TRBD1 or TRBD2, as each covers 5 bases. The clonotype was recovered from a woman aged 55-69 years in good health. The DNA is TGTGCCAGCTCACGGATTTTGACCGGGACGGGGATCACAGATACGCAGTATTTT. Translated, this is CASSRILTGTGITDTQYF.